This entry lists 12 T cell receptor beta chains sequenced from one sample in a study of blood T cell repertoires in COVID-19. Profiled with immunoSEQ multiplex PCR; TCRdb holds only in-frame clones, not every one. Of 450,000 or so clones detected, about nine tenths appear once; the ten largest clones hold about 0.63%. The sequenced sample was PBMCs or T cells enriched from blood (not recorded which). The receptors were sampled from a man aged 18 to 29 who had recovered from COVID-19.

This chain uses TRBV18 with TRBJ2-7; tentatively, D is TRBD1 (6 bases). The germline V gene has CDR1 KGHSH and CDR2 LQKENI. The length of the CDR3 is 14 residues. Trimming shortened V by 3 bases and J by 0 bases, and 9 bases separated the two germline ends. CDR3 coding DNA: TGTGCCAGCTCACCCGGGACAAACTCCTACGAGCAGTACTTC. This translates into CASSPGTNSYEQYF.

The CDR3 protein is CASSGQYNQPQHF. The CDR3 coding sequence is TGTGCCAGCAGTGGACAGTACAATCAGCCCCAGCATTTT. This chain links TRBV2 with TRBJ1-5; D may be TRBD1 (5 bases). Germline-derived CDR1 and CDR2 are SNHLY and FYNNEI. Trimming stripped 4 bases from V and 3 bases from J, with 7 bases between. The CDR3 is 13 residues long.

The chain carries TRBV5-3 and TRBJ2-7; 10 bases align to TRBD2. TRBV5-3 is an ORF for which the function is uncertain. The V segment lost 2 bases and the J segment 6 bases; nucleotides outside the gene matches: 5. The CDR3 contains 14 residues. CDR3 protein: CARSLAGGPSEQYF. Here the CDR3 DNA reads TGTGCCAGAAGCTTAGCGGGGGGGCCCAGCGAGCAGTACTTC.

The chain couples TRBV7-3 to TRBJ2-2; weak D call: TRBD1 (7 bases). The V gene's germline CDR1 is SGHTA and CDR2 FQGTGA. The CDR3 runs to 12 residues. The ends were cut back, 10 bases at V and 4 bases at J, with 10 bases in the middle. The CDR3 reads CATGGPTGELFF. As DNA, the CDR3 is TGTGCCACAGGGGGGCCCACCGGGGAGCTGTTTTTT.

Notes on this clone: This same CDR3 is encoded by further DNA sequences in the sample. V usage is TRBV18 and J usage is TRBJ2-7; D unresolved. Germline values: CDR1 KGHSH, CDR2 LQKENI. The CDR3 is made up of 13 amino acids. V was trimmed by 3 bases and J by 3 bases, leaving 9 bases between them. The CDR3 DNA reads TGTGCCAGCTCACCGGGCCTGGGCTACGAGCAGTACTTC. This encodes CASSPGLGYEQYF.

V and J are TRBV5-4 and TRBJ1-1; 8 bases map to TRBD1. CDR3 length: 15 amino acids. CDR1 and CDR2 from the germline V gene are SGHNT and YYREEE (reference sequence). V dropped 4 bases and J dropped 3; count of bases not matched to a gene: 8. CDR3 residues: CASSPTGDLDTEAFF. The CDR3 nucleotides read TGTGCCAGCAGCCCGACAGGGGATTTAGACACTGAAGCTTTCTTT.

This rearrangement joins TRBV7-9 to TRBJ1-2, with D hard to call. This CDR3 is built from 15 residues. CDR1 and CDR2 from the germline V gene are SEHNR and FQNEAQ (reference sequence). V was shortened by 4 bases and J by 6 bases, with 18 bases between the two germline ends. As DNA, the CDR3 is TGTGCCAGCAGCTCCCGCCACGGGGTTAAGAATGGCTACACCTTC. It is translated as CASSSRHGVKNGYTF.

The chain is built from TRBV9 and TRBJ1-3, with unresolved D. Germline assignment: CDR1 SGDLS and CDR2 YYNGEE. The CDR3 extends over 15 amino acids. The ends were cut back, 2 bases at V and 0 bases at J, with 9 bases in the middle. CDR3: CASSVEVNSGNTIYF. CDR3 bases: TGTGCCAGCAGCGTTGAGGTTAACTCTGGAAACACCATATATTTT.

This chain links TRBV19 with TRBJ1-5; 7 bases align to TRBD1. V lost 6 bases and J lost 1; bases outside the gene matches: 6. Germline V gene sequence: CDR1 LNHDA, CDR2 SQIVND (reference sequence). The CDR3 consists of 15 residues. DNA of the CDR3: TGTGCCAGTAGGACAGGGTTTGGAAGCAATCAGCCCCAGCATTTT. Protein: CASRTGFGSNQPQHF. Filled out from reference TRBV19 and TRBJ1-5, the complete variable domain reads DGGITQSPKYLFRKEGQNVTLSCEQNLNHDAMYWYRQDPGQGLRLIYYSQIVNDFQKGDIAEGYSVSREKKESFPLTVTSAQKNPTAFYLCASRTGFGSNQPQHFGDGTRLSIL.

V and J are TRBV7-9 and TRBJ2-5, with D possibly TRBD2 on 5 matching bases. Germline V CDR1 and CDR2: SEHNR, FQNEAQ (reference sequence). The CDR3 consists of 16 residues. V was cut by 3 bases and J by 4 bases, with 18 bases left in between. CDR3 in DNA: TGTGCCAGCAGCTTGGTGGACTTTGGGATTATAGAGACCCAGTACTTC. This sequence encodes CASSLVDFGIIETQYF.

The chain joins TRBV24-1 to TRBJ1-3; 10 nucleotides match TRBD1. J was trimmed by 4 bases and V by 4 bases; bases with no gene match: 6. The germline gives CDR1 KGHDR, CDR2 SFDVKD. The CDR3 spans 16 residues. CDR3 sequence: CATSDSGQGGGNTIYF. Written as DNA, the CDR3 is TGTGCCACCAGTGACTCTGGACAGGGGGGAGGAAACACCATATATTTT.

The V call is TRBV5-1, the J call TRBJ2-3; weak D call: TRBD1 (6 bases). Trimming took 0 bases from V and 2 from J, leaving 10 bases between them. CDR1 is SGHRS and CDR2 is YFSETQ in the germline V gene. This CDR3 contains 15 residues. The CDR3 spells CASSLAGDLTDTQYF. As DNA, the CDR3 is TGCGCCAGCAGCTTGGCAGGGGATCTCACAGATACGCAGTATTTT.